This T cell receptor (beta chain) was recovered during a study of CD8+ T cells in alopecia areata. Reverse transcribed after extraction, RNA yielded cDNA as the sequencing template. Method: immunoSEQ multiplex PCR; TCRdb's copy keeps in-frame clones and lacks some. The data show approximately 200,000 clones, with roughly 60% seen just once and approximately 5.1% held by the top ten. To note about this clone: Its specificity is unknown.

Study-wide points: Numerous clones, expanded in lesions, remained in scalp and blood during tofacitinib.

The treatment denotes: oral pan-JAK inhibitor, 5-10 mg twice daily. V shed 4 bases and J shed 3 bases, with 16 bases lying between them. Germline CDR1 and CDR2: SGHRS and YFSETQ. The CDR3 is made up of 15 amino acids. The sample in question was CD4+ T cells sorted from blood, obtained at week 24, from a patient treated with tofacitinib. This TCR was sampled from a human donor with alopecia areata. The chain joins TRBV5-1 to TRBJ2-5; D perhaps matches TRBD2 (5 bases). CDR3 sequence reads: CASSSWRQVEETQYF. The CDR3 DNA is TGCGCCAGCAGCAGCTGGAGGCAGGTTGAAGAGACCCAGTACTTC. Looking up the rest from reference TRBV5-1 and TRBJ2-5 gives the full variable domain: KAGVTQTPRYLIKTRGQQVTLSCSPISGHRSVSWYQQTPGQGLQFLFEYFSETQRNKGNFPGRFSGRQFSNSRSEMNVSTLELGDSALYLCASSSWRQVEETQYFGPGTRLLVL.